This T cell receptor beta chain derives from a study of T cells after posttransplantation cyclophosphamide. Regarding the study as a whole: Donor CD8+ memory clones often dominated recipient blood repertoires at later times. Skin or GI-infiltrating T cells shared few TRB sequences with blood. TRB clonality was highly associated with recipient CMV seropositivity and reactivation.

Points on this clone: Its antigen is as yet unknown.

The related graft donor's blood sample was taken on the day of bone marrow donation. The protocol was immunoSEQ multiplex PCR, while the TCRdb copy is restricted to in-frame clones and leaves out a portion. The table lists about 19,000 clones, 83% of them singletons, with about 9% in the top ten. The length of the CDR3 is 18 residues. Germline V lookup: CDR1 SGHDT, CDR2 YYEEEE. Losses at the gene ends were 5 bases for V and 3 bases for J; bases not matched to a gene: 16. The sample was memory CD4+ T cells sorted from blood. The chain uses TRBV5-6 and TRBJ2-1; TRBD2 matches at 8 bases. This receptor was identified in a man aged 25-40 years in good health and a related stem cell transplant donor. DNA for the CDR3: TGTGCCAGCAGTTTTTTTTATACCGGGACTAGGAACTACAATGAGCAGTTCTTC. Translated, it gives CASSFFYTGTRNYNEQFF.